The source of this TCR beta chain is a study of T-cell reconstitution after alpha-beta-depleted transplantation in children. This clonotype was counted many times. Its antigen is not identified. A TCRbeta library incorporating unique molecular identifiers was prepared. TCRdb reprocessed the PCR reads via MiXCR and lists one record per CDR3 protein. The sample lists over 200,000 distinct CDR3 sequences; around 7.7% were seen once. Study-wide results and caveats: From newly produced T cells came most of the T-cell counts and diversity one year after transplant. Elevated TCRbeta diversity at day 60 was traced, in some patients, to surviving recipient T cells and thymic progenitors.

The V gene's germline CDR1 is DFQATT and CDR2 SNEGSKA (reference sequence). The V and J ends lost 0 bases and 7 bases respectively, with 13 bases between them. The CDR3 totals 13 residues. The V gene is TRBV20-1, the J gene TRBJ2-7; D is unresolved. This receptor was identified in a male patient aged 2-10 years who had a stem cell transplant for acute myeloid leukemia, so the T cells may come from the graft donor. The sample here was PBMCs, mostly from graft donor cells, taken 360 days after TCRalphabeta/CD19-depleted stem cell transplant. The CDR3 region has the DNA TGCAGTGCTAGAGATCCTCGCCGTAGAGAGCAGTACTTC. This gives the protein CSARDPRRREQYF.